These T cell receptor beta chains were read from a single sample in a study of control samples from healthy donors and cancer patients. The assay was immunoSEQ multiplex PCR, and TCRdb's table has in-frame clones only and misses some. Counted here are around 45,000 clones, around 70% occurring once; the ten biggest clones make up under 20%. Sequencing input: formalin-fixed, paraffin-embedded tissue. The source is a male donor with melanoma. The CDR3 runs from the conserved cysteine through the conserved F or W. D genes are given only for firm matches. Clone size is not always given. Where it is, it says once, few, many or a class for expanded clones.

abundance	d_gene	j_gene	v_gene	CDR3nt	CDR3aa
.	.	TRBJ2-2	TRBV7-8	TGTGCCAGCAGCTTACTAGCGAACACCGGGGAGCTGTTTTTT	CASSLLANTGELFF
few	.	TRBJ2-1	TRBV4-1	TGCGCCAGCAGCCCGGTTGGAGGGAGCAATGAGCAGTTCTTC	CASSPVGGSNEQFF
few	TRBD2	TRBJ2-7	TRBV19	TGTGCCAGTAGTACCGGGACTAGCGGGAGTTACGAGCAGTACTTC	CASSTGTSGSYEQYF
many	.	TRBJ2-7	TRBV28	TGTGCCAGCGGACGTATCGAGCAGTACTTC	CASGRIEQYF
.	TRBD1	TRBJ1-5	TRBV19	TGTGCCAGTAGTATTGGGACAGGGTCCAATCAGCCCCAGCATTTT	CASSIGTGSNQPQHF
.	.	TRBJ2-5	TRBV28	TGTGCCAGCAGTCGGCCAACCGGGGAGACCCAGTACTTC	CASSRPTGETQYF
.	.	TRBJ2-1	TRBV15	TGTGCCACCAGCCGAAGGATGCATGAGCAGTTCTTC	CATSRRMHEQFF
.	.	TRBJ1-4	TRBV28	TGTGCCAGCAGTTTATTATATGAAAAACTGTTTTTT	CASSLLYEKLFF
.	.	TRBJ2-1	TRBV3-1/TRBV3-2	TGTGTCAGCAGAAAGACCGGGATTTCCTACAATGAGCAGTTCTTC	CVSRKTGISYNEQFF
once	.	TRBJ2-1	TRBV15	TGTGCCACCAGCAGAGATAGGGGACAAACCAATGAGCAGTTCTTC	CATSRDRGQTNEQFF
.	.	TRBJ2-7	TRBV27	TGTGCCAGCCGAAGGGGGTACGAGCAGTACTTC	CASRRGYEQYF
.	.	TRBJ2-1	TRBV5-4	TGTGCCAGCAGACCCTCTTCAGAGCGACGTAACAATGAGCAGTTCTTC	CASRPSSERRNNEQFF
few	TRBD1	TRBJ1-2	TRBV24-1	TGTGCCACCAGTGACCCAGGGGGCGCGGGGGGCTACACCTTC	CATSDPGGAGGYTF
once	.	TRBJ1-2	TRBV3-1/TRBV3-2	TGTGCCAGCAGCAGACGGACCACTAACTATGGCTACACCTTC	CASSRRTTNYGYTF
.	.	TRBJ2-5	TRBV18	TGTGCCAGCTCAAACACAGGCTCCGAAGAGACCCAGTACTTC	CASSNTGSEETQYF
.	.	TRBJ1-6	TRBV6-6	TGTGCCACCCTAAGGGGTTGGAATTCACCCCTCCACTTT	CATLRGWNSPLHF
.	.	TRBJ2-1	TRBV2	TGTGCTAGCAGTGACGACTTTCTCTCCTACAATGAGCAGTTCTTC	CASSDDFLSYNEQFF
many	TRBD1	TRBJ2-7	TRBV3-1/TRBV3-2	TGTGCCAGCAACACACAGGGGGCCAACGAGCAGTACTTC	CASNTQGANEQYF
.	TRBD1	TRBJ1-4	TRBV7-6	TGTGCCAGCAGCTCACCCGGACAGGGGGACGAAAAACTGTTTTTT	CASSSPGQGDEKLFF
.	.	TRBJ1-2	TRBV9	TGTGCCAGCAGCGCCGACCTAGAAGGCTACACCTTC	CASSADLEGYTF
few	.	TRBJ2-5	TRBV10-1	TGCGCCAGCAGTGAGTCTCGGTGGGGAAAAGAGACCCAGTACTTC	CASSESRWGKETQYF
few	TRBD1	TRBJ1-1	TRBV27	TGTGCCAGCAGGGGACAGGTTGCTGAAGCTTTCTTT	CASRGQVAEAFF
.	.	TRBJ1-5	TRBV4-1	TGCGCCAGCAGCCAAGATCAAGGAAGCAATCAGCCCCAGCATTTT	CASSQDQGSNQPQHF
.	.	TRBJ1-3	TRBV18	TGTGCCAGCTCCACCCGGGCAGCTGGAAACACCATATATTTT	CASSTRAAGNTIYF
.	.	TRBJ1-5	TRBV19	TGTGCCAGTACGGCCTCCTACAATCAGCCCCAGCATTTT	CASTASYNQPQHF
few	.	TRBJ2-3	TRBV10-1	TGCGCCAGCAGTGTTGGAGATACGCAGTATTTT	CASSVGDTQYF
.	.	TRBJ2-5	TRBV3-1/TRBV3-2	TGTGCCAGCAGCCATACGGAGACCCAGTACTTC	CASSHTETQYF
.	TRBD1	TRBJ2-5	TRBV4-1	TGCGCCAGCAGCGATGGACAGGGTGAGGAGACCCAGTACTTC	CASSDGQGEETQYF
.	TRBD2	TRBJ2-7	TRBV6-5	TGTGCCAGCAAGGCCCCGGGGACTATCTCCTACGAGCAGTACTTC	CASKAPGTISYEQYF
.	.	TRBJ1-2	TRBV29-1	TGCAGCGTTGAGTCCGGGGCGCGTGGCTACACCTTC	CSVESGARGYTF
.	.	TRBJ2-4	TRBV2	TGTGTCAGCTCTTCAGGGGGGACCCTTACCATTCAGTACTTC	CVSSSGGTLTIQYF
once	.	TRBJ1-4	TRBV4-1	TGCGCCAGCAGCCAAGGGACAACTAATGAAAAACTGTTTTTT	CASSQGTTNEKLFF
.	.	TRBJ1-5	TRBV19	TGTGCCAGCCAGGGTGGAACAAGCAATCAGCCCCAGCATTTT	CASQGGTSNQPQHF
.	.	TRBJ1-1	TRBV3-1/TRBV3-2	TGTGCCAGCAGCCAAGAGGGTGAAGCTTTCTTT	CASSQEGEAFF
few	.	TRBJ2-6	TRBV19	TGTGCCAGTAGTATTCGGAGGGGCCGCTCTGGGGCCAACGTCCTGACTTTC	CASSIRRGRSGANVLTF
few	TRBD2	TRBJ2-1	TRBV11-2	TGTGCCAGCAGCTTAACCCTCCTAGCGGGAGTAGGATACAATGAGCAGTTCTTC	CASSLTLLAGVGYNEQFF
.	.	TRBJ2-3	TRBV7-2	TGTGCCAGCAGCCGGGGACTTAGCACAGATACACAGTATTTT	CASSRGLSTDTQYF
few	.	TRBJ1-1	TRBV21-1	TGTGCCAGCAGCAAAGGTAGTGACAGGGAGAACACTGAAGCTTTCTTT	CASSKGSDRENTEAFF
.	.	TRBJ1-5	TRBV6-6	TGTGCCAGCAGGCGAAGGGGAACGAGCAATCAGCCCCAGCATTTT	CASRRRGTSNQPQHF
.	.	TRBJ2-7	TRBV6-5	TGTGCCAGCACCAAGGGGGGAGGGACTTACGAGCAGTACTTC	CASTKGGGTYEQYF
few	.	TRBJ2-3	TRBV2	TGTGCCAGCAGTGAGTGGGGGCTCCGTGGCACAGATACGCAGTATTTT	CASSEWGLRGTDTQYF
.	.	TRBJ2-3	TRBV14	TGTGCCAGCAGCCAAGAGACAGGCCTCACAGATACGCAGTATTTT	CASSQETGLTDTQYF
.	.	TRBJ1-1	TRBV28	TGTGCCAGCAGTTTTACTGGGAGAACTGAAGCTTTCTTT	CASSFTGRTEAFF
few	.	TRBJ2-2	TRBV10-3	TGTGCCATCAGTGAGTCGGGCCGCCAGGGGAACACCGGGGAGCTGTTTTTT	CAISESGRQGNTGELFF
.	TRBD2	TRBJ2-7	TRBV7-9	TGTGCCAGCAGCAAAGCGGGAGGCGAGCAGTACTTC	CASSKAGGEQYF
.	.	TRBJ2-1	TRBV6-5	TGTGCCAGCAGTCCACAAGCGGGCCAGCAGTTCTTC	CASSPQAGQQFF
medium-sized	.	TRBJ2-7	TRBV6-5	TGTGCCAGCAGTTACACCCGGGATACGGGGTCCTACGAGCAGTACTTC	CASSYTRDTGSYEQYF
.	.	TRBJ2-7	TRBV10-3	TGTGCCATCAGTGTCGGCTCGGACGAGCAGTACTTC	CAISVGSDEQYF
.	.	TRBJ2-1	TRBV7-9	TGTGCCAGCACCTTCCCAGGGGGGACCTACAATGAGCAGTTCTTC	CASTFPGGTYNEQFF
.	.	TRBJ1-1	TRBV7-9	TGTGCCAGCAGCTTAAGACCAGGTACTGAAGCTTTCTTT	CASSLRPGTEAFF
.	TRBD1	TRBJ1-1	TRBV5-1	TGCGCCAGCAGCCGCGGACAGGGCTTGACTGAAGCTTTCTTT	CASSRGQGLTEAFF
few	.	TRBJ2-5	TRBV27	TGTGCCAGCAGTTACGGGTTCCAAGAGACCCAGTACTTC	CASSYGFQETQYF
.	.	TRBJ1-3	TRBV28	TGTGCCAGCAGTTATCAGGGTGGTTCTGGAAACACCATATATTTT	CASSYQGGSGNTIYF
.	TRBD1	TRBJ1-4	TRBV5-1	TGCGCCAGCAGCTTAACATCCGGGACAGGGGATGAAAAACTGTTTTTT	CASSLTSGTGDEKLFF
.	.	TRBJ2-1	TRBV3-1/TRBV3-2	TGTGCCAGCAGCCAAGATCCTTCCGGGGGAGACGAGCAGTTCTTC	CASSQDPSGGDEQFF
.	.	TRBJ2-1	TRBV5-4	TGTGCCAGCAGCCCGGGGGGCGCGGGGGCCTACAATGAGCAGTTCTTC	CASSPGGAGAYNEQFF